Following are 11 T cell receptor beta chains from one sample sequenced in a study of blood T cells in healthy people across ages. Through a sample-barcoded 5' primer and a J-beta primer mix, a second PCR was run for roughly 7 to 12 cycles. MiXCR was run by TCRdb on the 5' RACE reads, yielding one entry per CDR3 protein. The data contain 710,000 or so distinct CDR3 sequences, about 30% of them singletons. Sequencing was done on a sample of blood. All receptors come from a woman of 80 years or more in good health.

This clonotype was seen repeatedly, ten times or more. This chain connects TRBV2 to TRBJ1-5; D gene unclear. The V and J ends lost 6 bases and 2 bases respectively, with 11 bases between them. CDR1 and CDR2 from the germline V gene are SNHLY and FYNNEI. The CDR3 contains 14 residues. This chain's CDR3 is CASRGDIGNQPQHF. The CDR3 DNA follows: TGTGCCAGCAGGGGAGACATTGGCAATCAGCCCCAGCATTTT.

The V and J genes are TRBV6-2 or TRBV6-3 and TRBJ1-2, with D possibly TRBD1 on 6 matching bases. The CDR3 spans 13 residues. Trimming stripped 2 bases from V and 6 bases from J, with 10 bases between. Germline V gives CDR1 MNHEY, CDR2 SVGEGT. The CDR3 DNA is TGTGCCAGCAGTTACGGGGCAGGGGATGGCTACACCTTC. Translation: CASSYGAGDGYTF.

V and J are TRBV20-1 and TRBJ2-2; 8 nucleotides align to TRBD2. The germline gives CDR1 DFQATT, CDR2 SNEGSKA (reference sequence). J gave up 7 bases and V 1 base, and 11 bases lay outside the gene matches. The CDR3 spans 16 residues. The CDR3 spells CSARVSSGGRGGELFF. CDR3 nucleotides: TGCAGTGCTAGAGTATCCAGCGGGGGCCGGGGCGGGGAGCTGTTTTTT.

This clonotype occurred many times. The rearrangement joins TRBV10-3 to TRBJ2-5, with TRBD1 matching over 12 bases. CDR1 and CDR2 (germline): ENHRY, SYGVKD. Losses at the gene ends were 6 bases for V and 4 bases for J; bases not matched to a gene: 6. This CDR3 spans 15 amino acids. This CDR3 is CAIRGDRGRGETQYF. In DNA form, the CDR3 reads TGTGCCATCAGGGGGGACAGGGGGCGAGGAGAGACCCAGTACTTC.

V usage is TRBV7-8 and J usage is TRBJ2-3; 9 bases align to TRBD2. This CDR3 region has 18 residues. J gave up 7 bases and V 3 bases, and 17 bases lay outside the gene matches. The germline V gene encodes CDR1 SGHVS and CDR2 FQNEAQ. The CDR3 DNA is TGTGCCAGCAGCTTGGTGACCGGTCGGCGGGGGGGCGGAAATACGCAGTATTTT. Its protein is CASSLVTGRRGGGNTQYF.

This clonotype was counted ten times or more. The chain joins TRBV10-3 to TRBJ1-1; D possibly corresponds to TRBD1 (6 bases). Germline lookup yields CDR1 ENHRY and CDR2 SYGVKD. The CDR3 is 12 amino acids. The V end was cut by 10 bases, the J end by 1 base, with 10 bases between. This chain's CDR3 is CASKGGNTEAFF. DNA for the CDR3: TGTGCCAGCAAGGGGGGGAACACTGAAGCTTTCTTT.

A word on this clonotype: An end of the junction does not agree with germline; a read error may underlie this. The rearrangement links TRBV7-6 to TRBJ1-1; the D gene is possibly TRBD1 (5 bases). CDR1 is SGHVS and CDR2 is FNYEAQ in the germline V gene. The CDR3 has 16 residues. In nucleotides, the CDR3 is TGTGCCAGCAGCCCACGGACAAACTCTATGAACACTGAAGCTTTGTTT. This encodes CASSPRTNSMNTEALF.

This clonotype has only a few counts. This chain joins TRBV6-5 and TRBJ1-4; no firm D call. Per germline, CDR1 MNHEY and CDR2 SVGAGI. There are 15 residues in the CDR3. The V gene lost 2 bases and the J gene lost 3 bases, with 10 bases spanning the gap. The CDR3 DNA is TGTGCCAGCAGTTACGCCGGGGATCCTAATGAAAAACTGTTTTTT. Translation gives CASSYAGDPNEKLFF.

This clonotype was found many times. CDR3 region: CAVRSGQFHEQYF. CDR3 coding DNA: TGTGCCGTAAGATCGGGACAGTTCCACGAGCAGTACTTC. The J gene is TRBJ2-7, the V gene TRBV27; TRBD1 agrees at 7 bases. This CDR3 is built from 13 residues. The germline V gene has CDR1 MNHEY and CDR2 SMNVEV (reference sequence). V was clipped by 11 bases and J by 5 bases; unmatched bases: 12.

The table lists this clonotype with many counts. The chain couples TRBV18 to TRBJ1-2; D gene ambiguous. Germline V CDR1 and CDR2: KGHSH, LQKENI. The CDR3 runs to 14 residues. The V end lost 3 bases, the J end lost 7 bases, and 15 bases lay between the germline ends. The CDR3 spells CASSPSWTGGGYTF. CDR3 nucleotides: TGTGCCAGCTCACCTTCATGGACTGGTGGTGGCTACACCTTC.

The chain joins TRBV29-1 to TRBJ1-4, with 10 bases that match TRBD1. The CDR3 spans 15 residues. Germline CDR1 is SQVTM and CDR2 is ANQGSEA. V dropped 4 bases and J dropped 3; count of bases not matched to a gene: 5. The CDR3 DNA sequence: TGCAGCGTTGGGGGGGACAGGGGATCTAATGAAAAACTGTTTTTT. Its translation: CSVGGDRGSNEKLFF.